This T cell receptor (beta chain) stems from a study of CD8 T cells in ankylosing spondylitis. Study-wide points: Peripheral blood samples showed relatively rare disease-linked clones, and these clones were CD8+. Eight or nine highly homologous variants formed a TCR beta motif that appeared characteristic of ankylosing spondylitis blood. A subset of motif variants has previously been described in the synovial fluid and blood of reactive arthritis.

TCRdb reprocessed the 5' RACE reads via MiXCR and lists one record per CDR3 protein. The sample comprises more than 150,000 distinct CDR3 sequences, 15% to 20% of which are singletons, and 4.3% rests with the top ten. Worth noting for this clonotype: Its antigen is not known. This could be a read error, since a much larger clone is one nucleotide away.

The specimen sequenced was blood, either unsorted or a sorted T cell fraction (not recorded which). The TCR comes from a male donor aged 5-30 years with ankylosing spondylitis or in good health (not recorded which).

The CDR3 coding sequence is TGTGCCAGCAGTTGGGACGGGAACACTGAAGCTTTCTTT. Amino acid sequence: CASSWDGNTEAFF. V and J are TRBV27 and TRBJ1-1, with a possible D match to TRBD1 (5 bases). CDR1 and CDR2 from the germline V gene are MNHEY and SMNVEV (reference sequence). The CDR3 sequence is 13 residues long. V lost 4 bases, J lost 1 base, and 7 bases lay in between.